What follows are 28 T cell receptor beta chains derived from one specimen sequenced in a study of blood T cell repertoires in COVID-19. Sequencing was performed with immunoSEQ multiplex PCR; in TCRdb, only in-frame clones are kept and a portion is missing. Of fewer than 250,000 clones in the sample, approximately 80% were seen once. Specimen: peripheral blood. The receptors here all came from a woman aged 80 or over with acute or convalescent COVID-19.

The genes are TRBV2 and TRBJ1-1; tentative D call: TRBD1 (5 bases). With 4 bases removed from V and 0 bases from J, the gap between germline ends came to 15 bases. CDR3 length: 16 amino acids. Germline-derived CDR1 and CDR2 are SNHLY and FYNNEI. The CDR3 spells CASSGQRVGMNTEAFF. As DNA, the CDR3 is TGTGCCAGCAGTGGACAGAGAGTGGGGATGAACACTGAAGCTTTCTTT.

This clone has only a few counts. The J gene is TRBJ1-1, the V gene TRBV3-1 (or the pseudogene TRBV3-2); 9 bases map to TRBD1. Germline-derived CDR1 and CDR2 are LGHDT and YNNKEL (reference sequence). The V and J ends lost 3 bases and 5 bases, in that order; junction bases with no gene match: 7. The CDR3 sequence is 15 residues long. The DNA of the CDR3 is TGTGCCAGCAGCCAGGAGGACAGGGGAGGGACTGAAGCTTTCTTT. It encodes CASSQEDRGGTEAFF.

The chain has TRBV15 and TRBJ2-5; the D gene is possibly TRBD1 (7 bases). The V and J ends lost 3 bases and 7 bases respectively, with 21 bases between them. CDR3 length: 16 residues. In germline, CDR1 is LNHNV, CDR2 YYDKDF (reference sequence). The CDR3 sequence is CATSSTGTVLGGTQYF. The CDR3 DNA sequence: TGTGCCACCAGCAGTACCGGGACAGTATTGGGGGGGACCCAGTACTTC.

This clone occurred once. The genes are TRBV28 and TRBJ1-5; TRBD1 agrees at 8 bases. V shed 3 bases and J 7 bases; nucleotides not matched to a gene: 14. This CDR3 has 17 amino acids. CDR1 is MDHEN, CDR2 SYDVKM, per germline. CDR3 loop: CASSFPLDRARAQPQHF. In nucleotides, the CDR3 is TGTGCCAGCAGTTTTCCATTGGACAGGGCTCGGGCGCAGCCCCAGCATTTT. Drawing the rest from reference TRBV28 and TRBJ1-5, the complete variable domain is DVKVTQSSRYLVKRTGEKVFLECVQDMDHENMFWYRQDPGLGLRLIYFSYDVKMKEKGDIPEGYSVSREKKERFSLILESASTNQTSMYLCASSFPLDRARAQPQHFGDGTRLSIL.

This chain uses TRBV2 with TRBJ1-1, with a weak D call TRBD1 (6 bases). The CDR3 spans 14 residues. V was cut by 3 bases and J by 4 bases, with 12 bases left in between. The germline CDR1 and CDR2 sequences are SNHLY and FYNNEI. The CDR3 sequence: CASSDPTGITEAFF. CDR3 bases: TGTGCCAGCAGTGACCCGACAGGTATCACTGAAGCTTTCTTT. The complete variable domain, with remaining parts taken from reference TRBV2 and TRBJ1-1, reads EPEVTQTPSHQVTQMGQEVILRCVPISNHLYFYWYRQILGQKVEFLVSFYNNEISEKSEIFDDQFSVERPDGSNFTLKIRSTKLEDSAMYFCASSDPTGITEAFFGQGTRLTVV.

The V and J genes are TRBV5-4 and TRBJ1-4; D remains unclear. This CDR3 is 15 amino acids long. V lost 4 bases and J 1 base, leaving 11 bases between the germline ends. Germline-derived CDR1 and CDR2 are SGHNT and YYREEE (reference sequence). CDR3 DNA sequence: TGTGCCAGCAGCGGATCGGCGGGAACTAATGAAAAACTGTTTTTT. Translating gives CASSGSAGTNEKLFF.

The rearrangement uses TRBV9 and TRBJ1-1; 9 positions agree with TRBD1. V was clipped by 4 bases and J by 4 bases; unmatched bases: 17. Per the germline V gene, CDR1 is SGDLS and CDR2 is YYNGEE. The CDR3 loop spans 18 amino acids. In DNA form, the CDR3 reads TGTGCCAGCAGCCCAGAGATTCCGGGACAGGGAATTGGCACTGAAGCTTTCTTT. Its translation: CASSPEIPGQGIGTEAFF.

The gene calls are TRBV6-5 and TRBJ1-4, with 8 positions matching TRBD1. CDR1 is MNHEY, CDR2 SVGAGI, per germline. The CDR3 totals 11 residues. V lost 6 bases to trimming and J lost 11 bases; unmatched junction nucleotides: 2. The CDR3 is CASRDREKLFF. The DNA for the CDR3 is TGTGCCAGCAGGGACAGGGAGAAACTGTTTTTT.

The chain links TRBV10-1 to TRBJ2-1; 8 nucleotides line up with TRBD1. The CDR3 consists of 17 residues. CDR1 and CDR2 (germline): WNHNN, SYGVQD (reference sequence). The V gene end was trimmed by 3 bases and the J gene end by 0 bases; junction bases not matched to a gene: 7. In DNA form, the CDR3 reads TGCGCCAGCAGTGAAACCCAGGACAGGGTCTCCTACAATGAGCAGTTCTTC. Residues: CASSETQDRVSYNEQFF.

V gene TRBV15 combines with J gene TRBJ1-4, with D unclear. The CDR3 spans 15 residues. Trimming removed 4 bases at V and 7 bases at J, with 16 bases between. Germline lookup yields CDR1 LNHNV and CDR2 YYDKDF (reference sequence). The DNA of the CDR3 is TGTGCCACCAGCACAAGTAAACTAACGGGTGAAAAACTGTTTTTT. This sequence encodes CATSTSKLTGEKLFF.

CDR3 sequence: CASSFVTGLTDTQYF. CDR3 sequence (DNA): TGCGCCAGCAGCTTCGTGACAGGGCTCACAGATACGCAGTATTTT. The V and J genes are TRBV5-1 and TRBJ2-3; TRBD1 matches 7 bases. CDR1 and CDR2 (germline): SGHRS, YFSETQ. This CDR3 is built from 15 residues. J was trimmed by 2 bases and V by 2 bases; bases with no gene match: 5.

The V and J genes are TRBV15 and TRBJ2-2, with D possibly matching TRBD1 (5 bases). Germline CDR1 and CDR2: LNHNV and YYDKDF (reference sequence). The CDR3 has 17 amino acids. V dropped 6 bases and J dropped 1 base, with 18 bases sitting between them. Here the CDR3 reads CATRAGWDSGNTGELFF. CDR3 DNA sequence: TGTGCCACCAGAGCAGGGTGGGATTCCGGGAACACCGGGGAGCTGTTTTTT.

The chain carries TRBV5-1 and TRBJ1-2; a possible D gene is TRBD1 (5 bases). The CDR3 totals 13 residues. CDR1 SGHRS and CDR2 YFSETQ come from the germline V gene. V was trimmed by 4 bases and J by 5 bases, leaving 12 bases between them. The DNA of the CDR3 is TGCGCCAGCAGCCTTGGACAAAGATATGGCTACACCTTC. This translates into CASSLGQRYGYTF. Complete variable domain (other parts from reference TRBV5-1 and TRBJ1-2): KAGVTQTPRYLIKTRGQQVTLSCSPISGHRSVSWYQQTPGQGLQFLFEYFSETQRNKGNFPGRFSGRQFSNSRSEMNVSTLELGDSALYLCASSLGQRYGYTFGSGTRLTVV.

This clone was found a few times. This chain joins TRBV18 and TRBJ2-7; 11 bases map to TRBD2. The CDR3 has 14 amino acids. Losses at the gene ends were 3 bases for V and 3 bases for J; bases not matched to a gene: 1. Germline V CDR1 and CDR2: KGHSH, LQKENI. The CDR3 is CASSPGLADYEQYF. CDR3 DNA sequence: TGTGCCAGCTCACCGGGACTAGCGGACTACGAGCAGTACTTC.

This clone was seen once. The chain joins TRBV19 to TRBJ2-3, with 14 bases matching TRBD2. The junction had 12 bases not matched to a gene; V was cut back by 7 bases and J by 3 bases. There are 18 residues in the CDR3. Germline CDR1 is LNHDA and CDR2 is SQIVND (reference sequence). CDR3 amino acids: CASTTGTSGRAETDTQYF. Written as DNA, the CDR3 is TGTGCCAGTACCACCGGGACTAGCGGGAGAGCGGAGACAGATACGCAGTATTTT.

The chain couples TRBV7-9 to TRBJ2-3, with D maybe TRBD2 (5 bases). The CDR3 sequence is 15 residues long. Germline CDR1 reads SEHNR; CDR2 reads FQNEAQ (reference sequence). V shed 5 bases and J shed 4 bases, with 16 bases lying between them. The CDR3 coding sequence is TGTGCCAGCAGCCTGGACGAGAGAGGGCCAGATACGCAGTATTTT. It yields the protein CASSLDERGPDTQYF.

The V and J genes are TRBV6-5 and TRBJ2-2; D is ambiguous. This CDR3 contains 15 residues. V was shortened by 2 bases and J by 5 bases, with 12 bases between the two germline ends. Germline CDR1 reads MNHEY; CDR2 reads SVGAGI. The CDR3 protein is CASSYATKFTGELFF. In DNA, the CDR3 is TGTGCCAGCAGTTACGCCACTAAGTTTACCGGGGAGCTGTTTTTT.

CDR3: CASSHDSAEGTGELFF. CDR3 nucleotides: TGCGCCAGCAGCCATGACAGCGCGGAGGGGACCGGGGAGCTGTTTTTT. The chain combines TRBV4-3 with TRBJ2-2, with D possibly being TRBD2 (6 bases). The CDR3 is 16 residues long. The germline V gene encodes CDR1 LGHNA and CDR2 YSLEER. V was shortened by 3 bases and J by 5 bases, with 16 bases between the two germline ends.

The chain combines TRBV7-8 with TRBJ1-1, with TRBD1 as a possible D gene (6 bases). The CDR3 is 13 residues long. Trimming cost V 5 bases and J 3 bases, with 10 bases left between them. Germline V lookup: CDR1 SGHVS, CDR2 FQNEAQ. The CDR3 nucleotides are TGTGCCAGCAGCAAACAGGGTGACACTGAAGCTTTCTTT. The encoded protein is CASSKQGDTEAFF.

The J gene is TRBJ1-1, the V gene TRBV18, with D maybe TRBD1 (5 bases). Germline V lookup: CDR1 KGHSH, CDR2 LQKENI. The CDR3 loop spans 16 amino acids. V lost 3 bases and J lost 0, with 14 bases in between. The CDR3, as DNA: TGTGCCAGCTCACCGGTGGGGCAGACAATGAACACTGAAGCTTTCTTT. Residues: CASSPVGQTMNTEAFF.

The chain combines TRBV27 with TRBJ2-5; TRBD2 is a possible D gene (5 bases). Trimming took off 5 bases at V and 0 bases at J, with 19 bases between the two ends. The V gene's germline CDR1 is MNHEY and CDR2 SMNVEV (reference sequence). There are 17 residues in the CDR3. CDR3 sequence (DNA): TGTGCCAGCAGTAAGCGGACCCTAAGGGAGTACCAAGAGACCCAGTACTTC. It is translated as CASSKRTLREYQETQYF.

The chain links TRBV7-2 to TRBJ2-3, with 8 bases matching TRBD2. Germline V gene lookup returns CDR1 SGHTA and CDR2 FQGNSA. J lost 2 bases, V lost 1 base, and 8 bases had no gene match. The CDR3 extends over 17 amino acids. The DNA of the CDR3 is TGTGCCAGCAGCTTAGTTACTAGCGGAGCCCCCACAGATACGCAGTATTTT. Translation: CASSLVTSGAPTDTQYF.

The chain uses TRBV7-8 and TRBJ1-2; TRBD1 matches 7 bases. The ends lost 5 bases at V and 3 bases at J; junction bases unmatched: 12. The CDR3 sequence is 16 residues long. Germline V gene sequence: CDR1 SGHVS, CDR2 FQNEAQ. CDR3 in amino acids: CASSPRTGPRDYGYTF. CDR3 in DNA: TGTGCCAGCAGCCCTCGGACAGGCCCGAGGGACTATGGCTACACCTTC.

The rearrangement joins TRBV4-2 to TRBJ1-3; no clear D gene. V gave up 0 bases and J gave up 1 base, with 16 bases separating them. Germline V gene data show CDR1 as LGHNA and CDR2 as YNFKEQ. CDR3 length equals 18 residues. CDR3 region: CASSQDLRERKSGNTIYF. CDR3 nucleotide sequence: TGTGCCAGCAGCCAAGATCTGAGGGAGCGTAAGTCTGGAAACACCATATATTTT.

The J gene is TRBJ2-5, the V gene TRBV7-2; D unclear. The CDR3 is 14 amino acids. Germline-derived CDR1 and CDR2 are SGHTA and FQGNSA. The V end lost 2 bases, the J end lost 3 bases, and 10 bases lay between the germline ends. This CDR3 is CASSLSSIEETQYF. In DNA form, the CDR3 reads TGTGCCAGCAGCTTATCTAGTATAGAAGAGACCCAGTACTTC.

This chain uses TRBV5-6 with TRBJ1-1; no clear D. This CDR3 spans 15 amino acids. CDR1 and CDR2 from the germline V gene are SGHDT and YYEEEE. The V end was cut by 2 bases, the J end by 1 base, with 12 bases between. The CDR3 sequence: CASSLRPRGNTEAFF. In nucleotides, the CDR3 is TGTGCCAGCAGCTTACGCCCCCGAGGGAACACTGAAGCTTTCTTT.

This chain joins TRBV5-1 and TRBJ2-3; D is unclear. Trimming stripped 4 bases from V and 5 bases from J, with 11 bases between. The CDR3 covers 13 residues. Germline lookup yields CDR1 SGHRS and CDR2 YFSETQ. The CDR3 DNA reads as TGCGCCAGCAGCCTTAACCTAGAAGATACGCAGTATTTT. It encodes CASSLNLEDTQYF.

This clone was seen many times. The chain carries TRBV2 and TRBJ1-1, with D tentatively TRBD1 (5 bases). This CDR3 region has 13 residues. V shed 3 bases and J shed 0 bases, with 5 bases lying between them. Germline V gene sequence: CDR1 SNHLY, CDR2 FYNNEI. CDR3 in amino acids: CASSEDMNTEAFF. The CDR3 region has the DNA TGTGCCAGCAGTGAGGACATGAACACTGAAGCTTTCTTT.